These 18 T cell receptor beta chains share one sample of origin, sequenced in a study of OX40 agonist ivuxolimab in advanced cancers. Generated by immunoSEQ multiplex PCR, the TCRdb table keeps only in-frame clones and is missing some. The data hold roughly 40,000 clones, with around 91% observed a single time. This material consisted of CD4+ or CD8+ T cells sorted from blood, taken in a trial of the OX40 agonist ivuxolimab. These receptors originate from an adult with an advanced solid tumor such as melanoma, head and neck, liver or kidney cancer.

The V gene is TRBV6-6, the J gene TRBJ1-6, with unresolved D. The V gene's germline CDR1 is MNHNY and CDR2 SVGAGI (reference sequence). With 6 bases removed from V and 0 bases from J, the gap between germline ends came to 12 bases. The CDR3 is made up of 16 amino acids. The CDR3 region is CASSRGGSSYNSPLHF. The CDR3 DNA follows: TGTGCCAGCAGCCGGGGTGGGAGCTCCTATAATTCACCCCTCCACTTT.

In DNA form, the CDR3 reads TGTGCCAGCAGAGTTCGGGAGGGGAGGGCAGATACGCAGTATTTT. Amino acid sequence: CASRVREGRADTQYF. The V call is TRBV28, the J call TRBJ2-3, with 8 bases identical to TRBD2. The CDR3 runs to 15 residues. V was pared by 6 bases and J by 4 bases, with 9 bases of the junction left unmatched. Germline assignment: CDR1 MDHEN and CDR2 SYDVKM.

The rearrangement joins TRBV16 to TRBJ2-7; D may be TRBD1 (5 bases). Trimming shortened V by 0 bases and J by 6 bases, and 15 bases separated the two germline ends. The CDR3 spans 15 residues. Germline V gives CDR1 KGHSY, CDR2 FQNENV. The CDR3 sequence: CASSQSRQGMAEQYF. The CDR3 coding sequence is TGTGCCAGCAGCCAATCGCGTCAGGGAATGGCCGAGCAGTACTTC.

CDR3 in DNA: TGTGCCAGCAGCCGCGGACAGGGAGTAACAGATACGCAGTATTTT. Residues: CASSRGQGVTDTQYF. The V gene is TRBV5-4, the J gene TRBJ2-3; 8 bases fit TRBD1. CDR1 SGHNT and CDR2 YYREEE come from the germline V gene (reference sequence). The CDR3 has 15 amino acids. Trimming took 4 bases from V and 3 from J; bases not matched to a gene: 7.

The chain uses TRBV11-3 and TRBJ2-7; 7 bases match TRBD1. This CDR3 comprises 15 residues. Germline CDR1 is SGHNT and CDR2 is YENEEA. J was trimmed by 4 bases and V by 5 bases; bases with no gene match: 11. CDR3 amino acids: CASSQLTGPEYEQYF. Written as DNA, the CDR3 is TGTGCCAGCAGCCAGTTGACAGGGCCGGAATACGAGCAGTACTTC.

This rearrangement joins TRBV19 to TRBJ2-6; D is unclear. The V and J ends lost 5 bases and 0 bases respectively, with 20 bases between them. The length of the CDR3 is 19 residues. Germline values: CDR1 LNHDA, CDR2 SQIVND (reference sequence). Written as DNA, the CDR3 is TGTGCCAGTAGTCCCGGCCAGGACGGATCAAGCTCTGGGGCCAACGTCCTGACTTTC. Its protein is CASSPGQDGSSSGANVLTF.

The rearrangement links TRBV5-4 to TRBJ2-2; D not resolved. Trimming took off 0 bases at V and 6 bases at J, with 12 bases between the two ends. CDR1 SGHNT and CDR2 YYREEE come from the germline V gene (reference sequence). The CDR3 is 15 residues long. CDR3 nucleotide sequence: TGTGCCAGCAGCTTGGATATTAGCCAGTCCGGGGAGCTGTTTTTT. It codes for CASSLDISQSGELFF.

The chain employs TRBV7-2 and TRBJ2-1; TRBD1 might be the D (5 bases). The CDR3 extends over 13 amino acids. Deletions cut 7 bases from V and 9 bases from J, with 16 bases between. The V gene's germline CDR1 is SGHTA and CDR2 FQGNSA. The CDR3 loop is CASTLKQESEQFF. CDR3 nucleotides: TGTGCCAGCACCCTCAAACAGGAGAGTGAGCAGTTCTTC.

The chain has TRBV30 and TRBJ2-7, with D perhaps matching TRBD2 (6 bases). The CDR3 totals 13 residues. In germline, CDR1 is GTSNPN, CDR2 SVGIG (reference sequence). V gave up 1 base and J gave up 1 base, with 8 bases separating them. CDR3 region: CAWSGRGSYEQYF. CDR3 in DNA: TGTGCCTGGAGTGGGAGGGGTTCCTACGAGCAGTACTTC.

The V gene is TRBV7-9, the J gene TRBJ2-3; perhaps D is TRBD1 or TRBD2 (5 bases each). Germline CDR1 SEHNR, CDR2 FQNEAQ (reference sequence). The CDR3 has 17 amino acids. The V and J ends lost 1 base and 2 bases respectively, with 16 bases between them. The chain's CDR3 is CASSLGTGGVFTDTQYF. In DNA form, the CDR3 reads TGTGCCAGCAGCTTAGGCACTGGGGGAGTGTTCACAGATACGCAGTATTTT.

This chain connects TRBV27 to TRBJ1-1, with D unclear. The V end was cut by 2 bases, the J end by 4 bases, with 11 bases between. There are 14 residues in the CDR3. Germline values: CDR1 MNHEY, CDR2 SMNVEV (reference sequence). As DNA, the CDR3 is TGTGCCAGCAGTTTACGCTTCATGGGCACTGAAGCTTTCTTT. Encoded protein: CASSLRFMGTEAFF.

The rearrangement links TRBV6-1 to TRBJ2-5; TRBD2 matches at 9 bases. The end of the DNA fits TRBJ2-7 better, so the J call may be wrong. CDR1 is MNHNS, CDR2 SASEGT, per germline. The length of the CDR3 is 16 residues. The CDR3 DNA follows: TGTGCCAGCAGTGAAGGGAGGCTAGCGGGACTTTACGAGCAGTACTTC. Its protein product is CASSEGRLAGLYEQYF.

V is TRBV5-8 and J is TRBJ1-4; a possible D gene is TRBD1 (5 bases). The CDR3 has 13 residues. Trimming pared 0 bases from V and 7 bases from J, leaving 7 bases between. CDR1 SGHTS and CDR2 YDEGEE come from the germline V gene. As DNA, the CDR3 is TGTGCCAGCAGCTTGGCAGGGTTTGAAAAACTGTTTTTT. Its translation: CASSLAGFEKLFF.

The chain is built from TRBV5-5 and TRBJ1-2; no reliable D call. Per the germline V gene, CDR1 is SGHKS and CDR2 is YYEKEE (reference sequence). CDR3 size: 13 residues. Trimming removed 1 base from V and 2 bases from J, with 6 bases in between. The DNA of the CDR3 is TGTGCCAGCAGCTTGCAGATGAACTATGGCTACACCTTC. Translated: CASSLQMNYGYTF.

The chain links TRBV9 to TRBJ2-3, with D uncertain. Trimming removed 3 bases from V and 6 bases from J, with 14 bases in between. In germline, CDR1 is SGDLS, CDR2 YYNGEE. There are 14 residues in the CDR3. CDR3 DNA sequence: TGTGCCAGCAGCGCAGGTAGGGTCGCGGATACGCAGTATTTT. Protein product: CASSAGRVADTQYF. Full variable domain (missing parts from reference TRBV9 and TRBJ2-3): DSGVTQTPKHLITATGQRVTLRCSPRSGDLSVYWYQQSLDQGLQFLIQYYNGEERAKGNILERFSAQQFPDLHSELNLSSLELGDSALYFCASSAGRVADTQYFGPGTRLTVL.

This chain connects TRBV11-2 to TRBJ1-2, with 8 bases that match TRBD1. V lost 0 bases to trimming and J lost 1 base; unmatched junction nucleotides: 7. Germline loops: CDR1 SGHAT, CDR2 FQNNGV. This CDR3 has 17 residues. The CDR3 sequence: CASSLDSGGGINYGYTF. CDR3 coding DNA: TGTGCCAGCAGCTTAGATTCAGGGGGCGGTATTAACTATGGCTACACCTTC.

This clone showed up just once. V is TRBV18 and J is TRBJ2-3; TRBD1 or TRBD2 may be the D gene (5 bases each). The CDR3 sequence is 14 residues long. The germline V and J ends were trimmed by 3 bases and 7 bases, with 14 bases remaining between them. The germline CDR1 and CDR2 sequences are KGHSH and LQKENI. The CDR3 DNA reads as TGTGCCAGCTCACCGGGGACGTCCGGCTATACGCAGTATTTT. Translated: CASSPGTSGYTQYF.

The chain joins TRBV9 to TRBJ2-6; 11 bases map to TRBD1. The CDR3 runs to 19 residues. CDR1 is SGDLS and CDR2 is YYNGEE in the germline V gene. Trimming at V came to 5 bases and at J to 2 bases, leaving 12 bases not matched to a gene. The CDR3 DNA reads TGTGCCAGCAGTGACCGAAGGGACAGGGGGAGGACTGGGGCCAACGTCCTGACTTTC. Translated: CASSDRRDRGRTGANVLTF. Complete variable domain (other parts from reference TRBV9 and TRBJ2-6): DSGVTQTPKHLITATGQRVTLRCSPRSGDLSVYWYQQSLDQGLQFLIQYYNGEERAKGNILERFSAQQFPDLHSELNLSSLELGDSALYFCASSDRRDRGRTGANVLTFGAGSRLTVL.